These 7 T cell receptor beta chains were all obtained from the same sample, sequenced in a study of regulatory T cells in long-lasting Graves disease listed by TCRdb under 2021. Libraries were made using multiplex PCR. Instrument used: Illumina HiSeq 4000. To build TCR beta libraries, CDR3 regions were amplified by Arm-PCR using iRepertoire HTBI primers. TCRdb itself trimmed the public reads at Q25 with fastp, ran MiXCR and retained productive beta chains. Records with the same CDR3 protein are collapsed into one entry carrying the most frequent genes and DNA. This sample lists hundreds of thousands of distinct CDR3 sequences; 18% were detected once. The ten largest clones capture less than 40% of the sample. Per the publication, the time point label means: newly diagnosed GD, antithyroid drugs for less than 3 months. RNA was extracted from PBMCs in TRIzol for both TCR sequencing and RNA sequencing.

The sequences come from peripheral blood mononuclear cells (PBMCs), collected at new diagnosis, from a patient treated with antithyroid drugs. The origin of the receptors is a female donor with Graves disease.

About this clonotype itself: One base away lies a much larger clone, so this may be a sequencing read error. The V call is TRBV18, the J call TRBJ2-2, with D perhaps given as TRBD1 or TRBD2 (5 bases each). Looked up from germline, CDR1 is KGHSH and CDR2 is LQKENI. This CDR3 is 16 amino acids long. This CDR3 reads CASSPEDSDSTGEPFF. The CDR3 bases are TGTGCCAGCTCACCAGAAGACAGCGATAGTACCGGGGAGCCGTTTTTT. The variable domain in full, with the rest retrieved from reference TRBV18 and TRBJ2-2, is NAGVMQNPRHLVRRRGQEARLRCSPMKGHSHVYWYRQLPEEGLKFMVYLQKENIIDESGMPKERFSAEFPKEGPSILRIQQVVRGDSAAYFCASSPEDSDSTGEPFFGEGSRLTVL.

This clonotype was counted between two and nine times. V gene TRBV30 combines with J gene TRBJ1-2; D remains unclear. The germline gives CDR1 GTSNPN, CDR2 SVGIG (reference sequence). V lost 4 bases and J 8 bases, leaving 11 bases between the germline ends. The CDR3 extends over 11 amino acids. The CDR3 is CAWTIGVGYTF. CDR3 nucleotides: TGTGCCTGGACTATTGGGGTCGGCTACACCTTC.

This clonotype has at least ten counts. The chain employs TRBV12-3 or TRBV12-4 and TRBJ2-5; unclear D gene. V was shortened by 2 bases and J by 0 bases, with 1 base between the two germline ends. The CDR3 sequence is 12 residues long. The CDR3 reads CASSLYQETQYF. CDR3 in DNA: TGTGCCAGCAGTTTATACCAAGAGACCCAGTACTTC.

The V gene is TRBV14, the J gene TRBJ2-3; 8 nucleotides line up with TRBD2. The CDR3 has 16 amino acids. V gave up 4 bases and J gave up 6 bases; unmatched junction bases: 12. The germline CDR1 and CDR2 sequences are SGHDN and FVKESK. The CDR3 DNA reads as TGTGCCAGCAGCCTATGGATGGATAGCGGGGCCGATACGCAGTATTTT. Residues: CASSLWMDSGADTQYF.

In its sample, this clonotype was seen many times. The chain links TRBV28 to TRBJ1-1, with no clear D. Trimming removed 2 bases from V and 7 bases from J, with 26 bases in between. The CDR3 runs to 18 residues. Germline V gene sequence: CDR1 MDHEN, CDR2 SYDVKM. The CDR3 protein is CASSLISVAGVDSNEAFF. The CDR3 DNA sequence: TGTGCCAGCAGTTTAATATCTGTTGCGGGCGTGGATTCTAATGAAGCTTTCTTT.

The sample holds many counts of this clonotype. The V gene is TRBV19, the J gene TRBJ2-1; 7 bases agree with TRBD2. V trimming: 5 bases; J trimming: 9 bases; junction bases outside the gene matches: 10. This CDR3 is 14 amino acids long. The germline gives CDR1 LNHDA, CDR2 SQIVND (reference sequence). The CDR3 DNA sequence: TGTGCCAGTAGTCCCCGCCCGGGGGAGGGTGAGCAGTTCTTC. Residues: CASSPRPGEGEQFF.

This clonotype was counted only a few times. This rearrangement joins TRBV20-1 to TRBJ2-1; maybe TRBD2 (6 bases). This CDR3 contains 15 residues. Germline values: CDR1 DFQATT, CDR2 SNEGSKA (reference sequence). V lost 5 bases and J lost 3, with 17 bases in between. CDR3 region: CSALPGLTFYNEQFF. CDR3 in DNA: TGCAGTGCTCTCCCCGGACTAACTTTCTACAATGAGCAGTTCTTC.